This TCR beta chain was recorded in a study of regulatory T cells in long-lasting Graves disease. This clonotype was picked up a small number of times. Sample time point: newly diagnosed GD, antithyroid drugs for less than 3 months. PBMCs were the source of the RNA used for TCR sequencing. Trimming cost V 3 bases and J 8 bases, with 17 bases left between them. This CDR3 region has 15 residues. The germline CDR1 and CDR2 sequences are SGHAT and FQNNGV. For TCR beta, libraries came from iRepertoire HTBI primers and Arm-PCR of CDR3 regions. TCRdb redid the calling of the multiplex PCR reads with MiXCR, one entry per CDR3 protein. The sample shows 600,000 to 650,000 distinct CDR3 sequences, 15% to 20% of them seen only once. This same sample was also part of a study on T cells in Graves' hyperthyroidism and ophthalmopathy. That paper notes: Stable disease denoted Graves' hyperthyroidism without ophthalmopathy progression within 18 months. Researchers found most expanded thyroid clonotypes above 0.001 in blood as well.

The receptor was isolated from a woman in her twenties or thirties with Graves disease. The sequencing used peripheral blood mononuclear cells (PBMCs), collected at new diagnosis, from a patient treated with antithyroid drugs. This chain links TRBV11-2 with TRBJ2-1; no clear D gene. In DNA form, the CDR3 reads TGTGCCAGCAGCTTGGCCGGACCCCGGGTCGATGAGCAGTTCTTC. Translating gives CASSLAGPRVDEQFF. The variable domain in full, completed from reference TRBV11-2 and TRBJ2-1, reads EAGVAQSPRYKIIEKRQSVAFWCNPISGHATLYWYQQILGQGPKLLIQFQNNGVVDDSQLPKDRFSAERLKGVDSTLKIQPAKLEDSAVYLCASSLAGPRVDEQFFGPGTRLTVL.